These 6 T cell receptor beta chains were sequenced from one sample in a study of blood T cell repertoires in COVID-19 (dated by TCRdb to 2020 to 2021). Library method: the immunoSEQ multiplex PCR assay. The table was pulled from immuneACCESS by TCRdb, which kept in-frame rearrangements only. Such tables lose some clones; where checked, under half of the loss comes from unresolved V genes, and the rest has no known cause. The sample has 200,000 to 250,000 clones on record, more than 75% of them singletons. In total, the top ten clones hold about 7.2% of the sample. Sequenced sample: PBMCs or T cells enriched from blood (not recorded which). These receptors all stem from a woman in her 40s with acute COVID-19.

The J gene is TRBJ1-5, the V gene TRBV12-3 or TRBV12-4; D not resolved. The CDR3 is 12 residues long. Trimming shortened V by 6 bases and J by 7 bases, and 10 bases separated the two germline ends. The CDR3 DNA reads TGTGCCAGCAGATTGGCCGGGCAGCCCCAGCATTTT. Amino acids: CASRLAGQPQHF.

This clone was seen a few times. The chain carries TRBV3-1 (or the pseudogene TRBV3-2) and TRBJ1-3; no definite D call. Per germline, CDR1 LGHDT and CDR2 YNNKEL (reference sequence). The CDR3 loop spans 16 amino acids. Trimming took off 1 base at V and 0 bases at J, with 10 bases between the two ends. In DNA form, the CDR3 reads TGTGCCAGCAGCCAAGGAGCGAGAAACTCTGGAAACACCATATATTTT. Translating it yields CASSQGARNSGNTIYF.

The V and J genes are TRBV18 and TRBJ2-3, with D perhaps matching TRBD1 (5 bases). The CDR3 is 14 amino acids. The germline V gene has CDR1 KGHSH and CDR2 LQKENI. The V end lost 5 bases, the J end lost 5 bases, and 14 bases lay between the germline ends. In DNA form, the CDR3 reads TGTGCCAGCTCAAAACTGACCAGGGAAGATACGCAGTATTTT. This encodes CASSKLTREDTQYF.

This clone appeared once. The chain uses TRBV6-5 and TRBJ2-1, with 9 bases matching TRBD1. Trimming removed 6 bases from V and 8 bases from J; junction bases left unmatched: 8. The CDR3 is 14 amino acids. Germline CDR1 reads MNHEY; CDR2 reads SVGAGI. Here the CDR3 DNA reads TGTGCCAGCAGGGCGGGGACAGGGCTCTATGAGCAGTTCTTC. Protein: CASRAGTGLYEQFF.

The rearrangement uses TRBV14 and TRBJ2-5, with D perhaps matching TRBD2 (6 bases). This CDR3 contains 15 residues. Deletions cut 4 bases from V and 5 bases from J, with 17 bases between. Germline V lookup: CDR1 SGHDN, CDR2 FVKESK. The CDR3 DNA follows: TGTGCCAGCAGCCTTAATCCGGGGGTCCGGGAGACCCAGTACTTC. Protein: CASSLNPGVRETQYF.

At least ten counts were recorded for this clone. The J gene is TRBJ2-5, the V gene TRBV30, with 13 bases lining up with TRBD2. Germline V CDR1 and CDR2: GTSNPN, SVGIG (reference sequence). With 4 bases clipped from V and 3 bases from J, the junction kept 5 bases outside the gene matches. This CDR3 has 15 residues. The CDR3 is CAWNTGTSGKETQYF. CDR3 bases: TGTGCCTGGAACACCGGGACTAGCGGGAAAGAGACCCAGTACTTC. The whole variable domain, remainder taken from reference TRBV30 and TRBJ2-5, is SQTIHQWPATLVQPVGSPLSLECTVEGTSNPNLYWYRQAAGRGLQLLFYSVGIGQISSEVPQNLSASRPQDRQFILSSKKLLLSDSGFYLCAWNTGTSGKETQYFGPGTRLLVL.